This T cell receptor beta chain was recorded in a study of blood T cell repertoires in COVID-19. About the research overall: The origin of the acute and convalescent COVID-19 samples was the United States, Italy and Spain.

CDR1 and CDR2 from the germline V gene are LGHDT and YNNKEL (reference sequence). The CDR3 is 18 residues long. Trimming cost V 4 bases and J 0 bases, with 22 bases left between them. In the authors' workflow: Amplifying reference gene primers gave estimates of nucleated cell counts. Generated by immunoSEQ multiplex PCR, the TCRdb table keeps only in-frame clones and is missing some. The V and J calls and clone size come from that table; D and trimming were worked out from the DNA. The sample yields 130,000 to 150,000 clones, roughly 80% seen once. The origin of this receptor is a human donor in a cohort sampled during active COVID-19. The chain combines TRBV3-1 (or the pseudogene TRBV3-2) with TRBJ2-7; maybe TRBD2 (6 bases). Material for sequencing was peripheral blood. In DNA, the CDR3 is TGTGCCAGCAGCCGTTACCGAGACATGCGGGACCGCTCCTACGAGCAGTACTTC. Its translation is CASSRYRDMRDRSYEQYF.